This T cell receptor (beta chain) derives from a study of blood T cell repertoires in COVID-19. On the study more broadly: PBMCs, B-cell-depleted T cells, or T cells provided the cDNA or gDNA that made up the material.

CDR1 and CDR2 (germline): LNHDA, SQIVND (reference sequence). V lost 4 bases to trimming and J lost 6 bases; unmatched junction nucleotides: 10. CDR3 length equals 16 residues. Authors' data handling: For nucleated cells, counts were estimated from reference gene primer amplification. Clones were sequenced by immunoSEQ multiplex PCR, and TCRdb holds only the in-frame ones, with some missing. The V and J calls and clone size were taken over from that table, and D and trimming were inferred from the DNA. The repertoire consists of roughly 430,000 clones, with roughly 90% occurring once and the leading ten covering 2% to 2.5%.

The rearrangement joins TRBV19 to TRBJ1-5; 9 nucleotides align to TRBD1. The sequence came from a woman aged 40-49 years with acute COVID-19. The specimen was PBMCs or T cells enriched from blood (not recorded which). CDR3 sequence reads: CASSTDGTGQFQPQHF. CDR3 nucleotide sequence: TGTGCCAGTAGTACGGACGGGACAGGGCAGTTTCAGCCCCAGCATTTT.